This T cell receptor beta chain was sequenced for a study of cytomegalovirus exposure and HLA in healthy donors. Study outcomes and limitations: Researchers reported from a later analysis that most CMV-associated TCR beta chains appeared HLA-restricted. Accurate HLA-A and HLA-B prediction from TCR beta sequences was reported for most subjects. Among immune exposure information, only CMV serostatus was available. Later on, an analysis found that several of the most significant clusters appeared to be linked to common viral pathogens, which included parvovirus B19.

The study ran its PCR with 60 Vbeta and 13 Jbeta primers. Some clones are missing from TCRdb's copy, which holds only in-frame ones; the method was immunoSEQ multiplex PCR. Here the sample spans about 220,000 clones, about four fifths being singletons. CDR1 is ENHRY and CDR2 is SYGVKD in the germline V gene. The CDR3 sequence is 14 residues long. The trim removed 10 bases at V and 0 bases at J, leaving 8 bases unmatched. Note on this clone: Its antigen is not identified.

This receptor was obtained from a woman aged 35 to 49 in good health and CMV-seropositive. The rearrangement joins TRBV10-3 to TRBJ2-7, with 8 bases fitting TRBD2. Sample: PBMCs. The CDR3, as DNA: TGTGCCAGCCTATTAAGCGGGAGCTCCTACGAGCAGTACTTC. Translating it yields CASLLSGSSYEQYF.